The clone carrying this T cell receptor beta chain appeared many times. The antigen is unknown. The sample originates from a study of early T cells in non-severe SARS-CoV-2 infection. Study information: Chains stayed unpaired after sequencing of bulk RNA from unsorted whole blood.

V was trimmed by 3 bases and J by 0 bases, leaving 12 bases between them. CDR1 is SGHKS, CDR2 YYEKEE, per germline (reference sequence). The CDR3 sequence is 15 residues long. Tagging with unique molecular identifiers was applied to individual cDNA molecules. TCRdb ran MiXCR on the 5' RACE reads and lists one entry per CDR3 protein. The table has about 83,000 distinct CDR3 sequences, roughly an eighth seen once. Findings and caveats of the study: Matching with VDJdb favored anti-spike CD8 responses (missing private and CD4 specificities).

Sequencing input: whole blood. J is TRBJ1-2 and V is TRBV5-5; the D is unclear. The receptor's source is an adult who was a healthcare worker with PCR-confirmed SARS-CoV-2 infection or an uninfected control (not recorded which). This chain's CDR3 is CASSSPGSPNYGYTF. For the CDR3, the DNA is TGTGCCAGCAGCTCGCCGGGCAGCCCTAACTATGGCTACACCTTC.